These T cell receptor beta chains were read from a single sample in a study of cytomegalovirus exposure and HLA in healthy donors. Some clones are missing from TCRdb's copy, which holds only in-frame ones; the method was immunoSEQ multiplex PCR. The ten top clones account for 1.5% to 2%, within a sample of 100,000 to 150,000 clones. Sequencing was performed on PBMCs. The receptor set was obtained from a middle-aged woman in good health and CMV-seropositive. The CDR3 runs from the conserved cysteine through the conserved F or W.

V: TRBV7-3
length: 14
J: TRBJ2-3
CDR3: CASSFSGSIDTQYF

V: TRBV11-2
length: 15
J: TRBJ1-2
CDR3: CASSLVSGTGSGYTF

V: TRBV21-1
length: 18
J: TRBJ2-7
CDR3: CASSKAAGVRSPVYEQYF

V: TRBV7-7
length: 13
J: TRBJ2-3
CDR3: CASSLGGADTQYF

V: TRBV7-3
length: 14
J: TRBJ2-3
CDR3: CASSSTGGSDTQYF

V: TRBV20-1
length: 11
J: TRBJ2-3
CDR3: CSAWAGDTQYF

V: TRBV19
length: 16
J: TRBJ2-7
CDR3: CASSTSTSGGSYEQYF

V: TRBV6-1
length: 20
J: TRBJ2-1
CDR3: CASSEQFASGRAYYYNEQFF

V: TRBV28
length: 14
J: TRBJ1-4
CDR3: CASSSLTPIEKLFF

V: TRBV18
length: 15
J: TRBJ1-3
CDR3: CASSPEGNSGNTIYF

V: TRBV5-1
length: 14
J: TRBJ1-6
CDR3: CASTELTSNSPLHF

V: TRBV6-5
length: 14
J: TRBJ2-1
CDR3: CASSSRTLYNEQFF

V: TRBV28
length: 15
J: TRBJ1-1
CDR3: CASVTWVLGQSEAFF

V: TRBV25-1
length: 13
J: TRBJ1-2
CDR3: CASRRQGRVGYTF

V: TRBV6-6
length: 12
J: TRBJ2-1
CDR3: CATGLADNEQFF

V: TRBV6-6
length: 15
J: TRBJ2-1
CDR3: CASSYPQGIKNEQFF

V: TRBV10-1
length: 16
J: TRBJ2-7
CDR3: CASSETTGTGSYEQYF

V: TRBV9
length: 15
J: TRBJ2-1
CDR3: CASSPLRDTDNEQFF

V: TRBV7-9
length: 15
J: TRBJ2-1
CDR3: CASSSGLAGVDEQFF

V: TRBV29-1
length: 13
J: TRBJ2-3
CDR3: CSVGASGTDTQYF

V: TRBV6-1
length: 13
J: TRBJ2-7
CDR3: CASRLAGGLEQYF

V: TRBV5-4
length: 15
J: TRBJ2-1
CDR3: CASSWGQTGLNERFF

V: TRBV19
length: 16
J: TRBJ2-2
CDR3: CARRFLRLRSTGELFF

V: TRBV19
length: 14
J: TRBJ2-3
CDR3: CASSPQSSTDTQYF

V: TRBV7-8
length: 16
J: TRBJ1-2
CDR3: CASSKTGTGIGYGYTF

V: TRBV5-1
length: 13
J: TRBJ1-2
CDR3: CASSVDSNYGYTF

V: TRBV7-2
length: 16
J: TRBJ2-7
CDR3: CASSLAGTGASYEQYF

V: TRBV6-5
length: 15
J: TRBJ1-4
CDR3: CASSYSSRVAEKLFF

V: TRBV11-2
length: 15
J: TRBJ2-7
CDR3: CASRKGTGGAYEQYF

V: TRBV28
length: 15
J: TRBJ2-3
CDR3: CASRLEGPGGDTQYF

V: TRBV19
length: 16
J: TRBJ1-2
CDR3: CASTLGQGAYNYGYTF

V: TRBV5-1
length: 16
J: TRBJ2-7
CDR3: CASSSPSGTESYEQYF

V: TRBV18
length: 15
J: TRBJ1-4
CDR3: CASSPLAPPNEKLFF

V: TRBV18
length: 14
J: TRBJ2-7
CDR3: CASSPGLAGGEQYF

V: TRBV27
length: 17
J: TRBJ2-1
CDR3: CASSFWGQARERREQFF

V: TRBV4-2
length: 14
J: TRBJ1-3
CDR3: CASSQAGVINTIYF

V: TRBV7-9
length: 16
J: TRBJ1-6
CDR3: CASSLVLRGGNSPLHF

V: TRBV2
length: 18
J: TRBJ2-2
CDR3: CASSEAKQEDSSTGELFF

V: TRBV19
length: 13
J: TRBJ1-5
CDR3: CASSISGAQPQHF

V: TRBV2
length: 14
J: TRBJ1-1
CDR3: CASSIAVLSTEAFF

V: TRBV5-4
length: 16
J: TRBJ2-1
CDR3: CASSNFYSGSSNEQFF

V: TRBV30
length: 12
J: TRBJ1-1
CDR3: CAWSPTGTEAFF

V: TRBV7-9
length: 12
J: TRBJ2-4
CDR3: CASSSTGDIQYF

V: TRBV5-6
length: 15
J: TRBJ2-1
CDR3: CASSSSTGSYNEQFF